The 21 T cell receptor beta chains given below trace back to one sample, sequenced in a study of CD8 T cells in Susac syndrome. An amount of RNA that ranged from roughly 0.5 to 1 ug was reverse transcribed with random hexamers. TCRdb reanalysed the immunoSEQ multiplex PCR reads using MiXCR and keeps one entry per CDR3 protein. The sample consists of 150,000 or so distinct CDR3 sequences, roughly 95% of them appearing once. Sequences were obtained from CD4+ T cells from PBMCs. These receptors were taken from a human donor with Susac syndrome.

This chain joins TRBV11-2 and TRBJ2-2, with a tentative D call TRBD1 (6 bases). Trimming left V 5 bases short and J 4 bases short, with 8 bases between. The CDR3 covers 13 residues. Germline V gene lookup returns CDR1 SGHAT and CDR2 FQNNGV. The chain's CDR3 is CASSPGVTGELFF. CDR3 coding DNA: TGTGCCAGCAGCCCAGGGGTCACCGGGGAGCTGTTTTTT.

The CDR3 DNA reads as TGTGCCAGTAGTGTGACAGCGAACACTGAAGCTTTCTTT. Translating gives CASSVTANTEAFF. The chain carries TRBV19 and TRBJ1-1; D is possibly TRBD1 (5 bases). The length of the CDR3 is 13 residues. The germline V gene encodes CDR1 LNHDA and CDR2 SQIVND (reference sequence). The V and J ends lost 5 bases and 1 base respectively, with 8 bases between them. The variable domain in full, with the rest retrieved from reference TRBV19 and TRBJ1-1, is DGGITQSPKYLFRKEGQNVTLSCEQNLNHDAMYWYRQDPGQGLRLIYYSQIVNDFQKGDIAEGYSVSREKKESFPLTVTSAQKNPTAFYLCASSVTANTEAFFGQGTRLTVV.

The chain uses TRBV25-1 and TRBJ2-1; D unclear. The CDR3 loop spans 14 amino acids. Germline assignment: CDR1 MGHDK and CDR2 SYGVNS. Deletions cut 8 bases from V and 0 bases from J, with 11 bases between. CDR3 residues: CASRPGASYNEQFF. In nucleotides, the CDR3 is TGTGCCAGCCGGCCAGGAGCCTCCTACAATGAGCAGTTCTTC.

The chain combines TRBV29-1 with TRBJ2-2; D is uncertain. V lost 5 bases and J 1 base, leaving 5 bases between the germline ends. The CDR3 is 12 residues long. CDR1 SQVTM and CDR2 ANQGSEA come from the germline V gene. The CDR3 spells CSVTENTGELFF. The CDR3 DNA is TGCAGCGTTACAGAGAACACCGGGGAGCTGTTTTTT.

The chain combines TRBV6-2 or TRBV6-3 with TRBJ2-5; D not certain. V gave up 0 bases and J gave up 5 bases, with 10 bases separating them. The CDR3 sequence is 14 residues long. The germline V gene encodes CDR1 MNHEY and CDR2 SVGEGT. CDR3 amino acids: CASSYSELRETQYF. CDR3 DNA sequence: TGTGCCAGCAGTTACTCGGAGCTCCGGGAGACCCAGTACTTC.

The rearrangement joins TRBV30 to TRBJ2-4, with 9 positions matching TRBD2. V gave up 1 base and J gave up 6 bases; unmatched junction bases: 1. This CDR3 spans 13 amino acids. From germline, CDR1 is GTSNPN and CDR2 SVGIG (reference sequence). This CDR3 is CAWSDSGRNIQYF. The CDR3 DNA is TGTGCCTGGAGTGATAGCGGGAGAAACATTCAGTACTTC.

The chain combines TRBV9 with TRBJ1-1; D possibly corresponds to TRBD1 (5 bases). The V and J ends lost 4 bases and 3 bases respectively, with 16 bases between them. Germline-derived CDR1 and CDR2 are SGDLS and YYNGEE. The CDR3 has 15 amino acids. This chain's CDR3 is CASSFGGQGDTEAFF. For the CDR3, the DNA is TGTGCCAGCAGCTTTGGCGGGCAGGGTGACACTGAAGCTTTCTTT.

The rearrangement joins TRBV29-1 to TRBJ2-6; no definite D call. Germline V gene lookup returns CDR1 SQVTM and CDR2 ANQGSEA. Trimming took off 2 bases at V and 0 bases at J, with 8 bases between the two ends. The CDR3 contains 15 residues. The DNA of the CDR3 is TGCAGCGTTGAACTCGTGGGCTCTGGGGCCAACGTCCTGACTTTC. It specifies CSVELVGSGANVLTF.

The J gene is TRBJ2-2, the V gene TRBV9; 8 bases line up with TRBD1. The J segment lost 4 bases and the V segment lost 2 bases, leaving 4 bases of the junction unmatched. The CDR3 is 15 amino acids. Germline V lookup: CDR1 SGDLS, CDR2 YYNGEE. DNA of the CDR3: TGTGCCAGCAGCGTGACAGGGGATAGCACCGGGGAGCTGTTTTTT. Protein: CASSVTGDSTGELFF.

The genes are TRBV20-1 and TRBJ1-2; D is uncertain. This CDR3 is built from 13 residues. Germline CDR1 is DFQATT and CDR2 is SNEGSKA (reference sequence). Trimming left V 0 bases short and J 5 bases short, with 10 bases between. In nucleotides, the CDR3 is TGCAGTGCTAGAGATCGAATCTCGTATGGCTACACCTTC. Its protein is CSARDRISYGYTF.

V is TRBV3-1 and J is TRBJ2-7; 7 nucleotides match TRBD2. V was clipped by 4 bases and J by 7 bases; unmatched bases: 7. The CDR3 has 13 amino acids. The germline V gene has CDR1 LGHDT and CDR2 YNNKEL (reference sequence). The CDR3 region has the DNA TGTGCCAGCAGCCTCCCCGGGACTACAGAGCAGTACTTC. It codes for CASSLPGTTEQYF.

V is TRBV7-3 and J is TRBJ2-7; D remains unclear. V was pared by 2 bases and J by 4 bases, with 9 bases between. CDR1 and CDR2 (germline): SGHTA, FQGTGA. This CDR3 contains 13 residues. The CDR3 DNA reads TGTGCCAGCAGCTTAGGCAGAGAATACGAGCAGTACTTC. Amino acid sequence: CASSLGREYEQYF. Based on the CDR3 plus reference TRBV7-3 and TRBJ2-7, the full variable domain is GAGVSQTPSNKVTEKGKYVELRCDPISGHTALYWYRQSLGQGPEFLIYFQGTGAADDSGLPNDRFFAVRPEGSVSTLKIQRTERGDSAVYLCASSLGREYEQYFGPGTRLTVT.

The chain employs TRBV5-1 and TRBJ1-2, with D perhaps TRBD1 (6 bases). V was clipped by 1 base and J by 6 bases, with 19 bases between them. This CDR3 is 16 amino acids long. Germline CDR1 and CDR2: SGHRS and YFSETQ. The DNA of the CDR3 is TGCGCCAGCAGCTTGCCAAGGCAGGGGATGTTTGATGGCTACACCTTC. As protein: CASSLPRQGMFDGYTF.

The rearrangement links TRBV29-1 to TRBJ1-5, with D perhaps TRBD1 (5 bases). V lost 5 bases to trimming and J lost 1 base, with 9 bases between them. The CDR3 is 13 amino acids. Germline V lookup: CDR1 SQVTM, CDR2 ANQGSEA. CDR3 in amino acids: CSVSGVSNQPQHF. CDR3 nucleotide sequence: TGCAGCGTTTCGGGGGTCAGCAATCAGCCCCAGCATTTT.

V and J are TRBV29-1 and TRBJ2-3; TRBD2 matches 8 bases. The ends lost 6 bases at V and 4 bases at J; junction bases unmatched: 3. The CDR3 runs to 12 residues. The germline V gene has CDR1 SQVTM and CDR2 ANQGSEA. As DNA, the CDR3 is TGCAGCGTCGAACTAGCGGCAGATACGCAGTATTTT. Translated: CSVELAADTQYF.

The chain employs TRBV28 and TRBJ1-2, with TRBD1 matching 8 bases. Germline CDR1 MDHEN, CDR2 SYDVKM. The CDR3 is made up of 14 amino acids. V was clipped by 8 bases and J by 4 bases; unmatched bases: 9. The DNA for the CDR3 is TGTGCCAGCTACTATCAGGGGGCAGGCTATGGCTACACCTTC. It codes for CASYYQGAGYGYTF.

V and J are TRBV2 and TRBJ2-2; a possible D gene is TRBD2 (5 bases). Germline V gives CDR1 SNHLY, CDR2 FYNNEI. V was pared by 6 bases and J by 7 bases, with 15 bases between. This CDR3 has 14 amino acids. CDR3: CASRRDGVGGELFF. The CDR3 bases are TGTGCCAGCAGGAGGGATGGCGTCGGCGGGGAGCTGTTTTTT. The full variable domain, rest sourced from reference TRBV2 and TRBJ2-2, is EPEVTQTPSHQVTQMGQEVILRCVPISNHLYFYWYRQILGQKVEFLVSFYNNEISEKSEIFDDQFSVERPDGSNFTLKIRSTKLEDSAMYFCASRRDGVGGELFFGEGSRLTVL.

The chain uses TRBV5-4 and TRBJ1-4; D gene unclear. This CDR3 has 14 amino acids. Trimming took off 4 bases at V and 3 bases at J, with 10 bases between the two ends. Germline loops: CDR1 SGHNT, CDR2 YYREEE (reference sequence). The CDR3 protein is CASSKWGPNEKLFF. The CDR3 region has the DNA TGTGCCAGCAGCAAATGGGGTCCTAATGAAAAACTGTTTTTT.

The chain carries TRBV6-2 or TRBV6-3 and TRBJ2-3; D might be TRBD2 (5 bases). Trimming removed 2 bases at V and 4 bases at J, with 7 bases between. The germline CDR1 and CDR2 sequences are MNHEY and SVGEGT. This CDR3 has 13 residues. The CDR3 DNA reads TGTGCCAGCAGTTACAGAGCGGCAGATACGCAGTATTTT. The encoded protein is CASSYRAADTQYF.

The genes are TRBV7-9 and TRBJ1-1; D remains ambiguous. V was pared by 2 bases and J by 3 bases, with 10 bases between. This CDR3 is built from 14 residues. Germline V gene lookup returns CDR1 SEHNR and CDR2 FQNEAQ (reference sequence). CDR3 coding DNA: TGTGCCAGCAGCTTAAGTCCGGGAGACACTGAAGCTTTCTTT. This codes for CASSLSPGDTEAFF. Full variable domain (rest looked up from reference TRBV7-9 and TRBJ1-1): DTGVSQNPRHKITKRGQNVTFRCDPISEHNRLYWYRQTLGQGPEFLTYFQNEAQLEKSRLLSDRFSAERPKGSFSTLEIQRTEQGDSAMYLCASSLSPGDTEAFFGQGTRLTVV.

The chain has TRBV7-6 and TRBJ2-5; no reliable D call. The germline V gene has CDR1 SGHVS and CDR2 FNYEAQ. The CDR3 consists of 16 residues. The V end was cut by 6 bases, the J end by 2 bases, with 19 bases between. CDR3 nucleotides: TGTGCCAGCAGTGTTTCCCCGAGCTTCCTTCAAGAGACCCAGTACTTC. Amino acids: CASSVSPSFLQETQYF.